The present T cell receptor (beta chain) was sequenced within a study of blood T cell repertoires in COVID-19. Study-level information: The samples span acute and convalescent COVID-19 from the United States, Italy and Spain. T cells, B-cell-depleted T cells, or PBMCs supplied cDNA or gDNA.

Original handling: Estimation of nucleated cell counts relied on the amplification of reference gene primers. Measured with immunoSEQ multiplex PCR; TCRdb has only the in-frame clones, and not every one. Clone size and the V and J calls come from that table; the DNA yielded D and trimming. The sample comprises 150,000 to 200,000 clones, roughly nine tenths of which are singletons, and less than 3.5% rests with the top ten. Trimming removed 6 bases from V and 1 base from J, with 16 bases in between. Germline loops: CDR1 SGDLS, CDR2 YYNGEE. This CDR3 is 15 amino acids long. This rearrangement joins TRBV9 to TRBJ1-1; no definite D call. The clonotype was recovered from a man aged 70 or older with acute or convalescent COVID-19. The specimen sequenced was peripheral blood. The CDR3, as DNA: TGTGCCAGCACCCTGACGTGGGCACCGAACACTGAAGCTTTCTTT. This gives the protein CASTLTWAPNTEAFF.